The 10 T cell receptor beta chains reported below all come from one sample, sequenced in a study of blood T cell repertoires in COVID-19. TCRdb's table, derived via immunoSEQ multiplex PCR, lists solely in-frame clones and lacks some. The sample lists around 170,000 clones, roughly 80% seen once, with roughly 13% in the top ten. Sequencing input: peripheral blood. These receptors originate from an elderly woman with acute or convalescent COVID-19.

The chain couples TRBV18 to TRBJ1-3, with 9 bases aligning to TRBD1. This CDR3 region has 15 residues. With V trimmed by 5 bases and J by 4 bases, 6 bases remained unmatched. CDR1 is KGHSH, CDR2 LQKENI, per germline. The CDR3 sequence is CASSEQGAPGNTIYF. The CDR3 bases are TGTGCCAGCTCAGAACAGGGGGCGCCGGGAAACACCATATATTTT.

The chain carries TRBV19 and TRBJ1-1, with 10 bases that match TRBD1. V was pared by 4 bases and J by 5 bases, with 4 bases of the junction left unmatched. The CDR3 length is 14 residues. CDR1 and CDR2 (germline): LNHDA, SQIVND (reference sequence). The DNA of the CDR3 is TGTGCCAGTAGTACACCGGGACAGGGGACTGAAGCTTTCTTT. Amino acids: CASSTPGQGTEAFF.

V gene TRBV19 combines with J gene TRBJ1-5; the match to TRBD1 covers 8 bases. This CDR3 has 16 amino acids. With 4 bases clipped from V and 4 bases from J, the junction kept 9 bases outside the gene matches. Germline assignment: CDR1 LNHDA and CDR2 SQIVND (reference sequence). The CDR3 spells CASSTYGTGGNQPQHF. The DNA of the CDR3 is TGTGCCAGTAGTACCTACGGGACAGGAGGGAATCAGCCCCAGCATTTT.

The chain employs TRBV10-3 and TRBJ2-4, with D possibly matching TRBD2 (6 bases). This CDR3 is built from 16 residues. Germline V gives CDR1 ENHRY, CDR2 SYGVKD. V was pared by 3 bases and J by 1 base, with 13 bases between. CDR3 in amino acids: CAISEQSSVAKNIQYF. CDR3 nucleotides: TGTGCCATCAGTGAACAGTCTAGCGTCGCCAAAAACATTCAGTACTTC.

This clone was detected only a few times. The genes are TRBV5-1 and TRBJ1-3; a possible D gene is TRBD1 (5 bases). V gave up 3 bases and J gave up 1 base, with 11 bases separating them. The CDR3 is 15 residues long. CDR1 SGHRS and CDR2 YFSETQ come from the germline V gene. CDR3 sequence reads: CASSSNPGSGNTIYF. DNA for the CDR3: TGCGCCAGCAGCTCTAACCCAGGGTCTGGAAACACCATATATTTT.

This clone came up a few times. V usage is TRBV30 and J usage is TRBJ2-7; possible D gene TRBD2, 6 bases. In germline, CDR1 is GTSNPN, CDR2 SVGIG (reference sequence). Trimming cost V 4 bases and J 9 bases, with 16 bases left between them. The CDR3 runs to 12 residues. CDR3 coding DNA: TGTGCCTGGAAGGCAAGGGGAGGAGGGCAGTACTTC. The encoded protein is CAWKARGGGQYF.

This clone has just a few counts. The V gene is TRBV20-1, the J gene TRBJ2-2; 10 nucleotides match TRBD2. Germline CDR1 DFQATT, CDR2 SNEGSKA (reference sequence). This CDR3 has 18 residues. V shed 3 bases and J 7 bases; nucleotides not matched to a gene: 17. The CDR3, as DNA: TGCAGTGCTAGTCCGGTGGGAACTAGCGGGATTGGAGGCGGGGAGCTGTTTTTT. Protein: CSASPVGTSGIGGGELFF.

V and J are TRBV15 and TRBJ1-4; 9 bases align to TRBD1. The CDR3 has 15 amino acids. J gave up 3 bases and V 3 bases, and 2 bases lay outside the gene matches. Germline CDR1 reads LNHNV; CDR2 reads YYDKDF (reference sequence). This chain's CDR3 is CATSRGQGANEKLFF. CDR3 coding DNA: TGTGCCACCAGCAGGGGACAGGGAGCTAATGAAAAACTGTTTTTT.

The chain joins TRBV15 to TRBJ2-5; D ambiguous. Trimming took 1 base from V and 5 from J, leaving 5 bases between them. The CDR3 runs 12 residues. Looked up from germline, CDR1 is LNHNV and CDR2 is YYDKDF (reference sequence). The CDR3: CATSRVAETQYF. CDR3 DNA: TGTGCCACCAGCAGAGTCGCGGAGACCCAGTACTTC.

In the case of this clone: The junction shows a germline mismatch at one end, possibly a read error. This chain joins TRBV15 and TRBJ1-4, with 9 bases aligning to TRBD1. The CDR3 is 15 residues long. Germline lookup yields CDR1 LNHNV and CDR2 YYDKDF (reference sequence). The CDR3 region is CATSRVRDRDEKLFF. In DNA form, the CDR3 reads TGTGCCACCAGTAGAGTCCGGGACAGGGATGAAAAACTGTTTTTT. Together with reference TRBV15 and TRBJ1-4, the CDR3 gives the full variable domain: DAMVIQNPRYQVTQFGKPVTLSCSQTLNHNVMYWYQQKSSQAPKLLFHYYDKDFNNEADTPDNFQSRRPNTSFCFLDIRSPGLGDTAMYLCATSRVRDRDEKLFFGSGTQLSVL.